Listed below are T cell receptor beta chains from one sample, sequenced in a study of cytomegalovirus exposure and HLA in healthy donors. Clones were sequenced by immunoSEQ multiplex PCR, and TCRdb holds only the in-frame ones, with some missing. The profile covers about 160,000 clones, with 70% to 90% appearing a single time and roughly 2.1% taken by the ten largest. Input material: PBMCs. These receptors were collected from a man aged 18 to 29 in good health and CMV-seropositive. CDR3s include the opening cysteine and the closing phenylalanine or tryptophan. The order of the fields is J gene, V gene, D gene, clone size, CDR3 protein, CDR3 DNA. The D gene is left open where the match is weak. Part of the rows lack a size; the others show once, few, many or a class for expanded clones.

TRBJ1-1	TRBV6-5	-	-	CASSRSLMNTEAFF	TGTGCCAGCAGCCGTAGTCTAATGAACACTGAAGCTTTCTTT
TRBJ2-5	TRBV18	TRBD2	-	CASSPGGTYQETQYF	TGTGCCAGCTCACCGGGGGGGACGTACCAAGAGACCCAGTACTTC
TRBJ2-5	TRBV7-9	-	-	CASSRGSLETQYF	TGTGCCAGCAGCCGGGGGAGCCTGGAGACCCAGTACTTC
TRBJ2-7	TRBV7-2	-	once	CASSLDFAGSREQYF	TGTGCCAGCAGCTTAGATTTCGCAGGGTCGCGCGAGCAGTACTTC
TRBJ2-1	TRBV4-3	-	-	CASSQVTGRLSSYNEQFF	TGCGCCAGCAGCCAAGTCACAGGTAGACTGAGCTCCTACAATGAGCAGTTCTTC
TRBJ2-7	TRBV7-9	TRBD1	-	CASSPWTGSYEQYF	TGTGCCAGCAGCCCGTGGACAGGGTCATACGAGCAGTACTTC
TRBJ2-7	TRBV7-9	TRBD1	once	CASPTPCRSSRGLYEQYF	TGTGCCAGTCCCACCCCCTGCAGATCGTCAAGGGGGCTTTACGAGCAGTACTTC
TRBJ2-5	TRBV7-9	TRBD1	-	CASSYTGVGQEAQYF	TGTGCCAGCAGCTATACAGGGGTGGGTCAAGAGGCCCAGTACTTC
TRBJ2-1	TRBV7-9	-	-	CASSLAAGEAEQFF	TGTGCCAGCAGCTTAGCCGCAGGCGAAGCTGAGCAGTTCTTC
TRBJ1-4	TRBV14	TRBD1	few	CASSFRDRVEKLFF	TGTGCCAGCAGCTTCCGGGACAGAGTTGAAAAACTGTTTTTT
TRBJ1-1	TRBV4-3	-	few	CASPSVLGDYTEAFF	TGCGCCAGCCCTAGCGTTCTAGGGGATTACACTGAAGCTTTCTTT
TRBJ2-7	TRBV6-6	-	few	CASSYSTNSYEQYF	TGTGCCAGCAGTTACTCGACTAACTCCTACGAGCAGTACTTC
TRBJ1-1	TRBV10-3	-	once	CAIHDTGTEAFF	TGTGCCATCCACGACACGGGGACTGAAGCTTTCTTT
TRBJ1-2	TRBV6-6	-	-	CASRETRASGSYTF	TGTGCCAGCAGAGAAACCAGGGCTTCGGGTAGCTACACCTTC
TRBJ1-6	TRBV19	-	once	CASSIVGVGDSPLHF	TGTGCCAGTAGTATAGTCGGGGTAGGCGATTCACCCCTCCACTTT